Described below is a single T cell receptor (beta chain) sequence and its context. This clone's antigen is unknown. No base quality values were provided; no much bigger clone lies one nucleotide off. No immune events, such as infections, were documented for the healthy donors during the collection period. To calibrate time-dependent variance in a beta-binomial model of T-cell clone differential abundance, blood repertoires from healthy donors were used as a training cohort. The training cohort comprised 10 or so healthy donors, 3 female and 7 male. Donor ages ranged from 29 to 64 years, with an average of about 44 years. Whole blood from each healthy donor was obtained from a commercial supplier and was collected at three time points 2 to 3 weeks apart. For immunosequencing, genomic DNA was extracted from unsorted whole blood. The data were taken from a study of identifying expanded T cells in peripheral blood (dated by TCRdb to the late 2010s). Regarding the complete study: Separate aliquots of the same genomic DNA pool were sequenced to produce technical replicates, and four replicates were compared in pairs. General study outcomes and caveats: The binomial model flagged 0.9 to 1.5 differentially abundant clones between technical replicates but 15 to 17 over approximately 2 weeks and approximately 18 over about four weeks. For all healthy donors, the variance in clone template counts between approximately two-week samples rose significantly as total template count increased. The authors expected that biological variance in healthy repertoires might rise further over much longer intervals, such as months to years. Across all healthy-donor time intervals, the beta-binomial model significantly lowered both the number of clones called differentially abundant and the false-positive rate.

TCRbeta CDR3 regions were profiled by bias-controlled multiplex PCR amplification of genomic DNA with the immunoSEQ Assay. The authors processed their data as follows. To quantify the absolute abundance of each unique TCRbeta CDR3 region, the sequences were collapsed and filtered. Two models were used to test differential abundance: a binomial model (Fisher-equivalent) and a beta-binomial model that adds time-dependent variance fitted from healthy donors. Any clone with fewer than 5 combined templates was excluded, and a clone was called differentially abundant if its Benjamini-Hochberg FDR was below 0.01. Beta-binomial variance was modeled as a function of total template count across the two samples using the form v = (b*log(k)+a)^2. The table comes from immuneACCESS by way of TCRdb, which keeps in-frame sequences with V and J called. Part of the clones is missing from these tables; in studies checked, under half for an unresolved V gene and the rest for unknown reasons. V and J calls and clone size are those listed in that table; D and trimming were worked out from the DNA. Within this sample are roughly 100,000 clones, with about 91% of them counted one time only. The biggest ten clones account for roughly 13% of the sample.

Based on the germline V gene (reference sequence), the CDR1 and CDR2 sequences are SGHNT and YYREEE. The CDR3 has 14 amino acids, counting the end cysteine and phenylalanine. CDR3 DNA is the only sequence kept; it has 42 bases, read in frame from the first base. The germline V end is reduced by 4 bases and the J end by 4 bases; junction bases left unmatched: 8. The clonotype comes from a person aged 18 to 69 in good health. The V and J segments used are TRBV5-4 and TRBJ2-7; 7 middle bases align to TRBD1. The sample comprised blood. The DNA reads as follows: TGTGCCAGCAGCGGGTCCGGGACAGCGTACGAGCAGTACTTC. It codes for CASSGSGTAYEQYF.